This TCR beta chain was observed in a study of shared clonotypes between healthy human individuals. In the case of this clone: Its antigen is unknown. Other DNA sequences of this sample code for an identical CDR3.

The V end lost 3 bases, the J end lost 4 bases, and 10 bases lay between the germline ends. The CDR3 consists of 13 residues. Germline V gives CDR1 KGHSH, CDR2 LQKENI. Study-level results: Although depth was large, rarefaction showed that sequencing of the sorted subsets was incomplete. Sharing across four donors was highest in naive CD4 (roughly 5%) and lowest in memory CD8 (approximately 0.4%).

Researchers divided each subset's genomic DNA evenly across several immunoSEQ plates. TCRdb's copy holds only in-frame clones and misses some; the assay was immunoSEQ multiplex PCR. This sample has around 2.5 million clones, with 80% to 95% found just once. The receptor comes from a man aged 18-30 years in good health. Some clones in this sample may be carry-over from other donors' samples. The sequencing sample was made of naive CD4+ T cells from PBMCs. Subset in this sample: CD45RA+ positively selected. The chain joins TRBV18 to TRBJ2-7; D call uncertain. CDR3 bases: TGTGCCAGCTCACCGGACGGTACTTACGAGCAGTACTTC. Its translation: CASSPDGTYEQYF.